These 7 T cell receptor beta chains were sequenced from one sample in a study of T cell repertoires in cytomegalovirus infection (dated by TCRdb to between 2019 and 2020). For sequencing, an Illumina HiSeq 1500 was employed. In TCRdb, the public reads were trimmed at Q25 with fastp and aligned with MiXCR, with productive beta chains retained. Each entry is one CDR3 protein sequence, shown with its most common DNA and genes. For this sample there are about 450,000 distinct CDR3 sequences; approximately 32% appear just once. The top ten constitute roughly an eighth of the sample. Sequencing input: PBMCs. These receptors all stem from a human donor in good health (CMV status not recorded). Some clones in this sample may be carry-over from other donors' samples.

As concerns this clonotype: This clone may be a read error of a much larger clone one base away. V is TRBV6-6 and J is TRBJ2-3; TRBD2 agrees at 13 bases. The CDR3 contains 18 residues. CDR1 MNHNY and CDR2 SVGAGI come from the germline V gene (reference sequence). The CDR3 here is CASSSRTSGGFSTDTQCF. CDR3 in DNA: TGTGCCAGCAGTTCCCGGACTAGCGGGGGCTTTAGCACAGATACGCAGTGTTTT.

The chain recombines TRBV25-1 with TRBJ2-5; the D gene is possibly TRBD2 (6 bases). Trimming pared 10 bases from V and 4 bases from J, leaving 19 bases between. Per germline, CDR1 MGHDK and CDR2 SYGVNS. This CDR3 has 14 amino acids. CDR3 nucleotides: TGTGCCACTTCGGACTACCGCCCCGGAGAGACCCAGTACTTC. This encodes CATSDYRPGETQYF. The full variable domain, with the rest looked up from reference TRBV25-1 and TRBJ2-5, is EADIYQTPRYLVIGTGKKITLECSQTMGHDKMYWYQQDPGMELHLIHYSYGVNSTEKGDLSSESTVSRIRTEHFPLTLESARPSHTSQYLCATSDYRPGETQYFGPGTRLLVL.

The V call is TRBV27, the J call TRBJ2-1; D remains ambiguous. This CDR3 spans 11 amino acids. The germline gives CDR1 MNHEY, CDR2 SMNVEV (reference sequence). The ends were cut back, 6 bases at V and 8 bases at J, with 8 bases in the middle. This CDR3 reads CASREFDEQFF. CDR3 nucleotides: TGTGCCAGCAGGGAGTTCGATGAGCAGTTCTTC.

For this clonotype: A junction boundary mismatches the germline segment, possibly from a read error. The chain recombines TRBV7-2 with TRBJ2-3; 8 bases match TRBD2. This CDR3 has 15 amino acids. Germline CDR1 and CDR2: SGHTA and FQGNSA. CDR3 coding DNA: TGTGCCAGCAGCTTATCGGCGGGGGGCACAGATACGCCGTATTTT. As protein: CASSLSAGGTDTPYF. The whole variable domain, filled in from reference TRBV7-2 and TRBJ2-3, reads GAGVSQSPSNKVTEKGKDVELRCDPISGHTALYWYRQSLGQGLEFLIYFQGNSAPDKSGLPSDRFSAERTGGSVSTLTIQRTQQEDSAVYLCASSLSAGGTDTPYFGPGTRLTVL.

Of note for this clonotype: A much larger clone is a single base away; this may be a read error. V is TRBV7-2 and J is TRBJ2-7, with 7 bases aligning to TRBD2. The V gene end was trimmed by 5 bases and the J gene end by 3 bases; junction bases not matched to a gene: 13. The V gene's germline CDR1 is SGHTA and CDR2 FQGNSA. This CDR3 spans 16 amino acids. The CDR3 is CASSLLRGVLFYEQYF. The CDR3, as DNA: TGTGCCAGCAGCCTCCTCCGGGGGGTTCTATTCTACGAGCAGTACTTC.

Turning to this clonotype: An end of the junction does not agree with germline; a read error may underlie this. The CDR3 nucleotides are TGTTCCAGCAGCAAAATGGGACAGCTAAACACTGAAGCTTTCTTT. Encoded protein: CSSSKMGQLNTEAFF. This rearrangement joins TRBV7-2 to TRBJ1-1; 7 nucleotides line up with TRBD1. Germline V gives CDR1 SGHTA, CDR2 FQGNSA. This CDR3 has 15 amino acids.

This clonotype was seen a handful of times. The chain couples TRBV5-1 to TRBJ1-1; maybe TRBD1 (5 bases). The V and J ends lost 4 bases and 1 base respectively, with 14 bases between them. The CDR3 runs 15 residues. Germline assignment: CDR1 SGHRS and CDR2 YFSETQ. This CDR3 is CASSPEGRSNTEAFF. Here the CDR3 DNA reads TGCGCCAGCAGCCCGGAGGGACGGTCGAACACTGAAGCTTTCTTT.